These T cell receptor beta chains were read from a single sample in a study of tumor-infiltrating lymphocytes in primary liver carcinoma. MiXCR, applied by TCRdb to the multiplex PCR reads, yields one record per CDR3 protein. The sample carries 100,000 or so distinct CDR3 sequences, roughly 80% recorded once. Sequencing was carried out using liver tumor tissue from sampling region 3. These receptors all come from a man aged 35 to 55 with primary liver carcinoma and hepatitis B virus infection. The CDR3 runs from the conserved cysteine through the conserved F or W. The order of the fields is J gene, V gene, D gene, clone size, CDR3 protein. D genes are given only for firm matches. Only part of the rows carry a size: once, few, many, or a class if the clone is expanded.

TRBJ2-7 | TRBV6-2/TRBV6-3 | . | . | CASSYEVPYEEYF
TRBJ2-3 | TRBV11-2 | TRBD2 | . | CASSLDPGETSTDAQYF
TRBJ2-1 | TRBV29-1 | . | many | CSSTGTQGSYNEQFF
TRBJ2-3 | TRBV2 | . | . | CANSEGLPGLHTDTQYF
TRBJ1-1 | TRBV5-8 | . | . | CASSTRGTLNTAAFF
TRBJ1-5 | TRBV29-1 | TRBD1 | . | CIMGTGNQPQHF
TRBJ2-5 | TRBV6-5 | . | . | CASTRTGLVSGWPSETQYF
TRBJ2-5 | TRBV12-3/TRBV12-4 | TRBD1 | . | CAGGLDSGTEETQYF
TRBJ2-5 | TRBV4-2 | TRBD2 | . | CASGQDLAGWRIIETQYF
TRBJ1-6 | TRBV11-1 | . | . | CASYRTLVSPLHF
TRBJ1-2 | TRBV6-6 | . | . | CASSPRTQTIDYTF
TRBJ2-7 | TRBV28 | . | . | CARSLDSYSHDQYF
TRBJ2-1 | TRBV11-3 | . | once | CASSLGVLNTEQFF
TRBJ2-1 | TRBV4-3 | . | once | CAGSQTRESYNEQFF
TRBJ1-6 | TRBV12-3/TRBV12-4 | TRBD1 | . | CACSLAPGQEGSPLHF
TRBJ2-7 | TRBV11-2 | . | . | CACSLGSERARFTYEQYF
TRBJ2-5 | TRBV6-1 | . | . | CASSGDLGETQYF
TRBJ2-2 | TRBV6-4 | . | few | CASSVDGAGELFF
TRBJ1-5 | TRBV12-3/TRBV12-4 | . | many | CASSSGQGLRQPQHF
TRBJ2-5 | TRBV18 | . | . | CASSPRMGKAENQYF
TRBJ2-2 | TRBV29-1 | TRBD2 | . | CKVGTIAANTGELFF
TRBJ2-1 | TRBV20-1 | TRBD2 | few | CSGPAPSGVEQFF
TRBJ1-4 | TRBV10-3 | . | . | CGISESTGATNGKLFF
TRBJ2-3 | TRBV6-5 | . | . | CASSSLPLSEGTDTQYF
TRBJ2-7 | TRBV5-4 | TRBD1 | . | CASSPTGTVINEQYF
TRBJ2-7 | TRBV14 | . | once | CASSRRLVMDEQYF
TRBJ1-2 | TRBV12-3/TRBV12-4 | TRBD1 | . | CASSPGQTNGYTF
TRBJ2-3 | TRBV6-2/TRBV6-3 | TRBD2 | . | CASSYLAGGPTGTQYF
TRBJ2-7 | TRBV6-6 | . | many | CASSTPFGEQYF
TRBJ2-2 | TRBV6-6 | . | . | CTSSYLGQGAGTGELFF
TRBJ2-7 | TRBV4-1 | TRBD2 | . | CACSQVYSGRPSYERYF
TRBJ2-2 | TRBV11-2 | TRBD2 | medium-sized | CASSLVTSGGTGELFF
TRBJ2-7 | TRBV6-1 | TRBD2 | . | CASIEARGRLAVCEQYF
TRBJ1-3 | TRBV5-1 | . | once | CASSPREMTDTIYF
TRBJ2-2 | TRBV29-1 | TRBD1 | . | CSVKGMDRVGTGELFF
TRBJ1-1 | TRBV4-1 | . | . | CASSHPGQFNTEASF
TRBJ2-7 | TRBV10-2 | TRBD1 | . | CANRHRGIDEQYF
TRBJ2-2 | TRBV29-1 | . | few | CSVATRANTGELFF
TRBJ2-1 | TRBV29-1 | . | . | CSVDPLVGNSYNEQFF